These T cell receptor beta chains were read from a single sample in a study of T cells in Graves' hyperthyroidism and ophthalmopathy. TCRdb recomputed calls from the multiplex PCR reads with MiXCR, one row per CDR3 protein. This table has about 530,000 distinct CDR3 sequences, roughly a sixth appearing once. The sample consisted of blood. Receptors originate from a woman aged 18 to 35 with Graves' ophthalmopathy. CDR3s include the opening cysteine and the closing phenylalanine or tryptophan. The order of the fields is CDR3 DNA, CDR3 protein, J gene, D gene, clone size, V gene. The D gene is left open where the match is weak. Clone size is given for some rows only: seen once, a few or many times, or a class if the clone is expanded.

TGTGCCAGCAGCGACCCCGGGACGGCCTCGTATGGCTACACCTTC	CASSDPGTASYGYTF	TRBJ1-2	NA	few	TRBV7-2
TGTGCCAGCAGTTTAAGCCGCCAGGGCAATCAGCCCCAGCATTTT	CASSLSRQGNQPQHF	TRBJ1-5	NA	few	TRBV12-3/TRBV12-4
TGTGCCAGCAGTTATTACACTTTTCCTGGGGAGCAGTACTTC	CASSYYTFPGEQYF	TRBJ2-7	NA	many	TRBV6-2/TRBV6-3
TGCGCCAGCAGCTTGGGGGGGGGGGAGATCACTGAAGCTTTCTTT	CASSLGGGEITEAFF	TRBJ1-1	NA	many	TRBV5-1
TGCGCCAGCAGCTTGGCTAGCGGGGGCTCCGGCTACAATGAGCAGTTCTTC	CASSLASGGSGYNEQFF	TRBJ2-1	TRBD2	NA	TRBV5-1
TGTGCCAGCAGACCATCAGGGGGCTACGAGCAGTACTTC	CASRPSGGYEQYF	TRBJ2-7	TRBD1	few	TRBV28
TGCGCCAGCAGCCAAGATTCCTCTTCCGGGACTATGGCGGATACGCAGTATTTT	CASSQDSSSGTMADTQYF	TRBJ2-3	TRBD2	many	TRBV4-3
TGTGCCAGCAGCTTAACCTCTACAGGGGGACTTGTACGGCGGAACACTGAAGCTTTCTTT	CASSLTSTGGLVRRNTEAFF	TRBJ1-1	TRBD1	NA	TRBV7-3
TGTGCCAGCAGCGCGGGCGGGGGGAGCTCCTACGAGCAGTACTTC	CASSAGGGSSYEQYF	TRBJ2-7	TRBD2	few	TRBV9
TGTGCCAGCACCTTATACGGACGTATGAACACTGAAGCTTTCTTT	CASTLYGRMNTEAFF	TRBJ1-1	NA	many	TRBV28
TGTGCCAGCAGTTTTCCGGCCCTGATAGCTGAAGCTTTCTTT	CASSFPALIAEAFF	TRBJ1-1	NA	many	TRBV28
TGTGCCAGCAGCCACTCCTCCAGGACAGGCAACGAGCAGTACTTC	CASSHSSRTGNEQYF	TRBJ2-7	TRBD1	many	TRBV7-2
TGCGCCAGCAGCTTGGGACAGGGGGGGAACGAGCAGTACTTC	CASSLGQGGNEQYF	TRBJ2-7	TRBD1	many	TRBV5-1
TGCGCCAGCAGCCAGGGAGGTAACTACGAGCAGTACTTC	CASSQGGNYEQYF	TRBJ2-7	NA	many	TRBV4-1
TGTGCCAGCAGCTCGCCGACAGAGAACACTGAAGCTTTCTTT	CASSSPTENTEAFF	TRBJ1-1	NA	few	TRBV7-9
TGCGCCAGCAGCCAAGTTCCCGGAAGCGCAGATACGCAGTATTTT	CASSQVPGSADTQYF	TRBJ2-3	NA	NA	TRBV4-3
TGCGCCAGCAGTTACCTGGCTGGCACAGATACGCAGTATTTT	CASSYLAGTDTQYF	TRBJ2-3	NA	NA	TRBV10-2
TGTGCCAGCTCCCTAGCGGGGTCCCACGAGCAGTACTTC	CASSLAGSHEQYF	TRBJ2-7	TRBD2	many	TRBV2
TGTGCCGTTGGACAGGGGGTGGCTGGGGCCAACGTCCTGACTTTC	CAVGQGVAGANVLTF	TRBJ2-6	TRBD1	NA	TRBV10-3
TGTGCCAGCAGCTTAACAGGTCTCTCTGGAAACACCATATATTTT	CASSLTGLSGNTIYF	TRBJ1-3	NA	many	TRBV7-2
TGTGCCAGCAGCCAACAGGATGGCGAAAACATTCAGTACTTC	CASSQQDGENIQYF	TRBJ2-4	NA	few	TRBV3-1
TGCAGTGCTAGAGGAAAGCGGGATAACTTATACGAGCAGTACTTC	CSARGKRDNLYEQYF	TRBJ2-7	TRBD2	few	TRBV20-1
TGTGCCAGCAGCTCGACAGGGAGTGGGATTAAATATGGCTACACCTTC	CASSSTGSGIKYGYTF	TRBJ1-2	TRBD1	NA	TRBV5-4
TGCGCCAGCAGCCAGGGACAAGCGGGAGAAACCTACAATGAGCAGTTCTTC	CASSQGQAGETYNEQFF	TRBJ2-1	TRBD2	few	TRBV4-3
TGTGCCACCAGTGATCGGGACAACTATGGCTACACCTTC	CATSDRDNYGYTF	TRBJ1-2	NA	NA	TRBV24-1
TGTGCCTGGAGTGGGGGGCGCTGGGAAAAACTGTTTTTT	CAWSGGRWEKLFF	TRBJ1-4	NA	many	TRBV30
TGTGCCAGCAGACGGGGACTAGCGGGATGGAATGAGCAGTTCTTC	CASRRGLAGWNEQFF	TRBJ2-1	TRBD2	many	TRBV6-2/TRBV6-3
TGTGCCGGGACTAGCGGGACCGATGAGCAGTTCTTC	CAGTSGTDEQFF	TRBJ2-1	TRBD2	NA	TRBV30
TGTGCCAGCAGTTCCCTGATTCCGAGCGGGAGGGGTGCAGATACGCAGTATTTT	CASSSLIPSGRGADTQYF	TRBJ2-3	TRBD2	many	TRBV28
TGCGCCAGCAGCTTGGGGGGTAGCGGGGGGGTTTACAATGAGCAGTTCTTC	CASSLGGSGGVYNEQFF	TRBJ2-1	TRBD2	NA	TRBV5-1
TGTGCCAGCAGCCCTGAGGGGTCTTCAAGGGCTGGCTACACCTTC	CASSPEGSSRAGYTF	TRBJ1-2	NA	few	TRBV7-6
TGTGCCAGCAGGTCATCCACCGGGACAGGGGAAGGATGGAGAAGGGCAGATACGCAGTATTTT	CASRSSTGTGEGWRRADTQYF	TRBJ2-3	TRBD1	NA	TRBV6-2/TRBV6-3
TGTGCCAGCAGACCCCCCATGAGAGGGACCCAGTACTTC	CASRPPMRGTQYF	TRBJ2-5	NA	few	TRBV7-8
TGTGCCAGTAGTATAACAGGGTTATCCTACAATGAGCAGTTCTTC	CASSITGLSYNEQFF	TRBJ2-1	NA	NA	TRBV19
TGCAGTGTAGTAGGGAGCTATGGCTACACCTTC	CSVVGSYGYTF	TRBJ1-2	NA	NA	TRBV20-1
TGTGCCAGTAGTATACATGGACACCCGGCCACTGAAGCTTTCTTT	CASSIHGHPATEAFF	TRBJ1-1	NA	few	TRBV19
TGTGCCTGGTTCGAGGGGCCCGATACTGAAGCTTTCTTT	CAWFEGPDTEAFF	TRBJ1-1	NA	many	TRBV30
TGTGCCACCAGTGACCCCGGGACAATCGGCACAGATACGCAGTATTTT	CATSDPGTIGTDTQYF	TRBJ2-3	NA	many	TRBV24-1
TGTGCCAGCAGTCTAAGCGGGGGGGCGGCGGATGAGCAGTTCTTC	CASSLSGGAADEQFF	TRBJ2-1	TRBD2	many	TRBV7-3
TGCGCCAGCAGCCAAGTCGGGCTAGCGGCCTACGAGCAGTACTTC	CASSQVGLAAYEQYF	TRBJ2-7	TRBD2	many	TRBV4-1
TGCGCCAGCCCCGAAGACAGGGGGCTCTCTGGGGCCAACGTCCTGACTTTC	CASPEDRGLSGANVLTF	TRBJ2-6	TRBD1	NA	TRBV4-3
TGCGCCAGCAGCCTAGGGACAGGGGGCACCGGGGAGCTGTTTTTT	CASSLGTGGTGELFF	TRBJ2-2	TRBD1	many	TRBV4-3
TGTGCCAGCAGTTTCCGCTACAGGGGCAATGAGCAGTTCTTC	CASSFRYRGNEQFF	TRBJ2-1	TRBD1	few	TRBV28
TGTGCCAGCACCATACAGGGGTCCTACAATGAGCAGTTCTTC	CASTIQGSYNEQFF	TRBJ2-1	TRBD1	few	TRBV6-2/TRBV6-3
TGTGCCAGTAGTATAGCCTCGGGGGTTGGCTACGATGAGCAGTTCTTC	CASSIASGVGYDEQFF	TRBJ2-1	NA	NA	TRBV28
TGTGCCAGCAGTCGAACTTCCGGTGAAGCTTTCTTT	CASSRTSGEAFF	TRBJ1-1	NA	few	TRBV7-8
TGCAGCGTCCCGACCCTTCTTTTGGACAGGGGTTTTAGTGGCTACACCTTC	CSVPTLLLDRGFSGYTF	TRBJ1-2	TRBD1	few	TRBV29-1
TGCAGTGCTACGGACAGGGACTTCTACGAGCAGTACTTC	CSATDRDFYEQYF	TRBJ2-7	TRBD1	many	TRBV20-1
TGTGCCAGCAGTTCGAACAGGGGGACGCCTGAAGCTTTCTTT	CASSSNRGTPEAFF	TRBJ1-1	TRBD1	many	TRBV6-1
TGTGCCAGCAGCTTAGCGTCGGCAGTTTACGAGCAGTACTTC	CASSLASAVYEQYF	TRBJ2-7	NA	many	TRBV7-9
TGCGCCAGCTCAGGAATCATGTTTGCTAGCACAGATACGCAGTATTTT	CASSGIMFASTDTQYF	TRBJ2-3	NA	many	TRBV5-1
TGTGCCAGCAAACCGTCAGACAGCACAGATACGCAGTATTTT	CASKPSDSTDTQYF	TRBJ2-3	NA	NA	TRBV6-1
TGTGCCAGCAGTCCTCGACCCACTCCCGGGGTCACTAATGAAAAACTGTTTTTT	CASSPRPTPGVTNEKLFF	TRBJ1-4	NA	NA	TRBV27